This TCR beta chain emerged from a study of T cell changes during pregnancy in multiple sclerosis. Sequenced by immunoSEQ multiplex PCR; TCRdb stores in-frame clones only, minus some. The repertoire has approximately 60,000 clones, 90% to 95% of them found once; the top ten carry approximately 3.5%. The V gene lost 3 bases and the J gene lost 7 bases, with 10 bases spanning the gap. Germline-derived CDR1 and CDR2 are LNHDA and SQIVND (reference sequence). This CDR3 region has 13 residues. The rearrangement links TRBV19 to TRBJ1-5, with D perhaps TRBD1 (5 bases). This receptor was obtained from a female donor with multiple sclerosis, enrolled in a pregnancy study. This sample comprised CD8+ T cells from peripheral blood mononuclear cells, obtained in the third trimester of pregnancy. CDR3 residues: CASSMQGSQPQHF. The CDR3 DNA reads as TGTGCCAGTAGTATGCAGGGAAGCCAGCCCCAGCATTTT.